The 22 T cell receptor beta chains below were found in one sample sequenced in a study of T cell responses to AZD1222 COVID-19 vaccine. TCRdb's table, derived via immunoSEQ multiplex PCR, lists solely in-frame clones and lacks some. Of 110,000 or so clones detected, approximately 87% appear once; the ten largest clones hold around 12%. The source was peripheral blood, collected on day 0 of AZD1222 vaccination. All receptors derive from an adult in good health.

This chain connects TRBV2 to TRBJ2-2; D not resolved. Germline-derived CDR1 and CDR2 are SNHLY and FYNNEI. The CDR3 has 12 amino acids. Trimming pared 7 bases from V and 0 bases from J, leaving 3 bases between. The DNA of the CDR3 is TGTGCCAGCAAAACGAACACCGGGGAGCTGTTTTTT. Encoded protein: CASKTNTGELFF.

V usage is TRBV6-2 or TRBV6-3 and J usage is TRBJ1-5, with D unresolved. The V end was cut by 5 bases, the J end by 3 bases, with 23 bases between. CDR3 length: 18 residues. Germline V gene sequence: CDR1 MNHEY, CDR2 SVGEGT. CDR3 sequence reads: CASSRSFLGVGPNQPQHF. The CDR3 bases are TGTGCCAGCAGTCGGTCGTTTTTGGGAGTGGGTCCCAATCAGCCCCAGCATTTT.

The chain links TRBV20-1 to TRBJ1-1; D is ambiguous. This CDR3 spans 11 amino acids. The V end lost 3 bases, the J end lost 11 bases, and 13 bases lay between the germline ends. Germline CDR1 reads DFQATT; CDR2 reads SNEGSKA (reference sequence). CDR3 amino acids: CSASWRGYAFF. The CDR3 DNA reads as TGCAGTGCTAGTTGGAGAGGCTACGCTTTCTTT.

J is TRBJ1-4 and V is TRBV18; 8 bases fit TRBD1. Trimming at V came to 3 bases and at J to 5 bases, leaving 2 bases not matched to a gene. CDR3 length: 14 amino acids. CDR1 and CDR2 from the germline V gene are KGHSH and LQKENI. The CDR3 is CASSPGQVNEKLFF. DNA for the CDR3: TGTGCCAGCTCACCGGGACAGGTCAATGAAAAACTGTTTTTT.

V and J are TRBV28 and TRBJ2-7; 11 bases align to TRBD2. Germline values: CDR1 MDHEN, CDR2 SYDVKM. The CDR3 spans 15 residues. V lost 1 base to trimming and J lost 2 bases; unmatched junction nucleotides: 1. The CDR3 loop reads CASSLSGLAAYEQYF. CDR3 nucleotides: TGTGCCAGCAGTTTATCGGGACTAGCGGCCTACGAGCAGTACTTC.

The V gene is TRBV3-1 (or the pseudogene TRBV3-2), the J gene TRBJ2-2; D remains ambiguous. With 0 bases removed from V and 1 base from J, the gap between germline ends came to 15 bases. CDR1 and CDR2 (germline): LGHDT, YNNKEL (reference sequence). The CDR3 consists of 18 residues. The CDR3 sequence: CASSQDESAAWNTGELFF. CDR3 in DNA: TGTGCCAGCAGCCAAGATGAGTCGGCAGCTTGGAACACCGGGGAGCTGTTTTTT.

The genes are TRBV25-1 and TRBJ2-7; 7 bases align to TRBD2. Germline CDR1 MGHDK, CDR2 SYGVNS. This CDR3 is built from 12 residues. After removal of 5 bases from V and 4 bases from J, the junction contained 2 bases not matched to a gene. The CDR3 protein is CASSSGVYEQYF. Here the CDR3 DNA reads TGTGCCAGCAGTAGCGGGGTATACGAGCAGTACTTC.

The CDR3 DNA follows: TGTGCCAGCAGTCGGACAGGGTTGAATCAGCCCCAGCATTTT. Its translation is CASSRTGLNQPQHF. The chain is built from TRBV2 and TRBJ1-5, with 8 nucleotides matching TRBD1. The CDR3 is 14 amino acids. Germline CDR1 reads SNHLY; CDR2 reads FYNNEI. The J segment lost 4 bases and the V segment lost 5 bases, leaving 4 bases of the junction unmatched.

The genes are TRBV10-2 and TRBJ1-2, with TRBD1 identical over 9 bases. Germline V gene sequence: CDR1 WSHSY, CDR2 SAAADI. The J segment lost 2 bases and the V segment lost 7 bases, leaving 14 bases of the junction unmatched. The CDR3 loop spans 17 amino acids. CDR3 DNA: TGCGCCAGCACCCATATTTTAACCGGGACAGGGAACTATGGCTACACCTTC. Protein product: CASTHILTGTGNYGYTF.

The genes are TRBV2 and TRBJ2-1, with D perhaps assigned TRBD1 or TRBD2 (5 bases each). Trimming took 10 bases from V and 9 from J, leaving 25 bases between them. The CDR3 has 15 residues. From germline, CDR1 is SNHLY and CDR2 FYNNEI. CDR3 DNA sequence: TGTGCCACCACGTCGGGGCAGCCATACGCAATTGAGCAGTTCTTC. Amino acid sequence: CATTSGQPYAIEQFF.

This clone has just a few counts. The rearrangement joins TRBV27 to TRBJ2-3; TRBD2 agrees at 9 bases. CDR1 is MNHEY, CDR2 SMNVEV, per germline (reference sequence). V gave up 3 bases and J gave up 3 bases; unmatched junction bases: 10. The CDR3 length is 17 residues. The CDR3 spells CASSFFGSSGITDTQYF. The CDR3 nucleotides are TGTGCCAGCAGTTTTTTTGGTTCTAGCGGGATAACAGATACGCAGTATTTT.

The rearrangement uses TRBV9 and TRBJ2-1; TRBD2 agrees at 12 bases. CDR1 is SGDLS, CDR2 YYNGEE, per germline. CDR3 length equals 15 residues. The junction had 3 bases not matched to a gene; V was cut back by 4 bases and J by 4 bases. CDR3 nucleotide sequence: TGTGCCAGCAGCTTCGGACTAGCGGGGTACAATGAGCAGTTCTTC. Encoded protein: CASSFGLAGYNEQFF.

This chain joins TRBV11-2 and TRBJ1-2; D is unclear. The germline V gene encodes CDR1 SGHAT and CDR2 FQNNGV. The V end was cut by 5 bases, the J end by 4 bases, with 14 bases between. CDR3 length: 14 amino acids. CDR3 sequence reads: CASSLGEGTYGYTF. CDR3 DNA: TGTGCCAGCAGCCTAGGAGAGGGTACCTATGGCTACACCTTC.

This chain links TRBV10-3 with TRBJ2-3, with D possibly being TRBD2 (6 bases). V was shortened by 3 bases and J by 0 bases, with 10 bases between the two germline ends. The CDR3 runs 15 residues. Germline assignment: CDR1 ENHRY and CDR2 SYGVKD. DNA of the CDR3: TGTGCCATCAGTGATATTAGCGGTAGCACAGATACGCAGTATTTT. Its protein product is CAISDISGSTDTQYF.

The V and J genes are TRBV27 and TRBJ1-6, with 7 bases fitting TRBD1. The CDR3 totals 14 residues. With V trimmed by 6 bases and J by 7 bases, 6 bases remained unmatched. The germline V gene has CDR1 MNHEY and CDR2 SMNVEV (reference sequence). The CDR3 DNA reads TGTGCCAGCAGGGGACAGAGAAACAATTCACCCCTCCACTTT. It translates to CASRGQRNNSPLHF.

The chain joins TRBV19 to TRBJ1-1; D ambiguous. Deletions cut 0 bases from V and 10 bases from J, with 12 bases between. The CDR3 covers 13 residues. Germline V gene sequence: CDR1 LNHDA, CDR2 SQIVND (reference sequence). CDR3 loop: CASSIDLESSAFF. The CDR3 DNA is TGTGCCAGTAGTATAGATCTAGAATCGTCAGCTTTCTTT. Together with reference TRBV19 and TRBJ1-1, the CDR3 gives the full variable domain: DGGITQSPKYLFRKEGQNVTLSCEQNLNHDAMYWYRQDPGQGLRLIYYSQIVNDFQKGDIAEGYSVSREKKESFPLTVTSAQKNPTAFYLCASSIDLESSAFFGQGTRLTVV.

The V call is TRBV2, the J call TRBJ1-4; D unclear. The CDR3 length is 14 residues. V lost 5 bases, J lost 4 bases, and 11 bases lay in between. Germline CDR1 SNHLY, CDR2 FYNNEI. The CDR3 bases are TGTGCCAGCAGTCCCCCGGGGTTTAATGAAAAACTGTTTTTT. The encoded protein is CASSPPGFNEKLFF.

V usage is TRBV6-5 and J usage is TRBJ2-1, with D unclear. Germline-derived CDR1 and CDR2 are MNHEY and SVGAGI. This CDR3 contains 12 residues. V shed 6 bases and J shed 4 bases, with 7 bases lying between them. CDR3 sequence (DNA): TGTGCCAGCAGATTAAAGTACAATGAGCAGTTCTTC. It translates to CASRLKYNEQFF.

The genes are TRBV5-1 and TRBJ2-1, with TRBD1 identical over 8 bases. J was trimmed by 0 bases and V by 3 bases; bases with no gene match: 2. Germline assignment: CDR1 SGHRS and CDR2 YFSETQ. CDR3 length equals 15 residues. CDR3 sequence (DNA): TGCGCCAGCAGCTACGGACAGGGCTCCTACAATGAGCAGTTCTTC. Translation gives CASSYGQGSYNEQFF.

Points on this clone: The sample contains more than one DNA sequence encoding this CDR3. This chain uses TRBV4-3 with TRBJ2-2; D is unclear. CDR3 size: 15 residues. The V end lost 2 bases, the J end lost 1 base, and 8 bases lay between the germline ends. Germline V CDR1 and CDR2: LGHNA, YSLEER. The CDR3 sequence: CASSQPGGNTGELFF. The CDR3 nucleotides read TGCGCCAGCAGCCAACCTGGCGGGAACACCGGGGAGCTGTTTTTT.

This clone was seen a few times. The V gene is TRBV28, the J gene TRBJ2-7, with D possibly matching TRBD1 (5 bases). There are 12 residues in the CDR3. V lost 3 bases and J lost 3, with 6 bases in between. Germline loops: CDR1 MDHEN, CDR2 SYDVKM. The CDR3 sequence is CASSFDSYEQYF. CDR3 in DNA: TGTGCCAGCAGTTTCGACAGCTACGAGCAGTACTTC. Using reference TRBV28 and TRBJ2-7 for the parts outside the CDR3, the full variable domain is DVKVTQSSRYLVKRTGEKVFLECVQDMDHENMFWYRQDPGLGLRLIYFSYDVKMKEKGDIPEGYSVSREKKERFSLILESASTNQTSMYLCASSFDSYEQYFGPGTRLTVT.

The chain carries TRBV5-4 and TRBJ2-7; 7 nucleotides agree with TRBD1. After removal of 4 bases from V and 2 bases from J, the junction contained 6 bases not matched to a gene. Germline loops: CDR1 SGHNT, CDR2 YYREEE (reference sequence). This CDR3 has 14 residues. CDR3 protein: CASSHRDSPYEQYF. CDR3 DNA: TGTGCCAGCAGCCATCGGGACAGCCCCTACGAGCAGTACTTC.